Listed below are T cell receptor beta chains from one sample, sequenced in a study of shared clonotypes between healthy human individuals. Only in-frame clones appear in the TCRdb table, and some are missing; sequencing was by immunoSEQ multiplex PCR. Counted here are hundreds of thousands of clones, 90% to 97% occurring once; the ten biggest clones make up more than 0.085%. Sequencing was carried out using naive CD8+ T cells sorted from blood. These TCRs come from a woman aged 25 to 39 in good health. CDR3s include the opening cysteine and the closing phenylalanine or tryptophan. The order of the fields is clone size, D gene, V gene, J gene, CDR3 DNA, CDR3 protein. The D gene is left open where the match is weak. Clone sizes are given selectively: once, few, many, or a class where the clone is expanded.

abundance: .; d_gene: TRBD1; v_gene: TRBV27; j_gene: TRBJ2-7; CDR3nt: TGTGCCAGCAGTTTACGGACAGGGGGGAACGAGCAGTACTTC; CDR3aa: CASSLRTGGNEQYF
abundance: .; d_gene: TRBD1; v_gene: TRBV5-6; j_gene: TRBJ2-7; CDR3nt: TGTGCCAGCAGCAGATCCAGGGACAGGACCCTCTACGAGCAGTACTTC; CDR3aa: CASSRSRDRTLYEQYF
abundance: once; d_gene: TRBD1; v_gene: TRBV5-1; j_gene: TRBJ2-7; CDR3nt: TGCGCCAGCAGCCCCGGGCCAGGGGGCTACGAGCAGTACTTC; CDR3aa: CASSPGPGGYEQYF
abundance: .; d_gene: .; v_gene: TRBV5-1; j_gene: TRBJ2-1; CDR3nt: TGCGCCAGCAGTTTCGAGGGGGAGGGGTACAATGAGCAGTTCTTC; CDR3aa: CASSFEGEGYNEQFF
abundance: .; d_gene: .; v_gene: TRBV29-1; j_gene: TRBJ2-7; CDR3nt: TGCAGCGTTGAAGGTGTGAGGGGAGAAGTTTCCTACGAGCAGTACTTC; CDR3aa: CSVEGVRGEVSYEQYF
abundance: .; d_gene: .; v_gene: TRBV29-1; j_gene: TRBJ1-1; CDR3nt: TGCAGCGTTGATAAGGGCCCTGAAGCTTTCTTT; CDR3aa: CSVDKGPEAFF
abundance: .; d_gene: TRBD2; v_gene: TRBV2; j_gene: TRBJ2-3; CDR3nt: TGTGCCAGCAGTGAAGACCCTAGCGGGTACACAGATACGCAGTATTTT; CDR3aa: CASSEDPSGYTDTQYF
abundance: once; d_gene: TRBD1; v_gene: TRBV27; j_gene: TRBJ1-5; CDR3nt: TGTGCCAGCAGTTACAGACAGGGAATCCAGCCCCAGCATTTT; CDR3aa: CASSYRQGIQPQHF
abundance: .; d_gene: TRBD1; v_gene: TRBV27; j_gene: TRBJ2-5; CDR3nt: TGTGCCAGCAGGTCTACAGGGGGTTATGAGCAGTACTTC; CDR3aa: CASRSTGGYEQYF
abundance: .; d_gene: .; v_gene: TRBV19; j_gene: TRBJ1-3; CDR3nt: TGTGCCAGTAGTCCTTCCCCGGGGAGCGGTGACACCATATATTTT; CDR3aa: CASSPSPGSGDTIYF
abundance: .; d_gene: .; v_gene: TRBV11-2; j_gene: TRBJ2-3; CDR3nt: TGTGCCAGCAGCTTGAACCCCCTCTGGCAGTATTTT; CDR3aa: CASSLNPLWQYF
abundance: .; d_gene: .; v_gene: TRBV19; j_gene: TRBJ1-2; CDR3nt: TGTGCCAGTAGTCCGATTGTGAACTATGGCTACACCTTC; CDR3aa: CASSPIVNYGYTF
abundance: .; d_gene: .; v_gene: TRBV5-1; j_gene: TRBJ2-1; CDR3nt: TGCGCCAGCAGCCGACGGAGGGCCGATCCCAGTGAGCAGTTCTTC; CDR3aa: CASSRRRADPSEQFF
abundance: .; d_gene: .; v_gene: TRBV5-4; j_gene: TRBJ1-2; CDR3nt: TGTGCCAGCAGCTTGGACAGAGGCAGTGGCTACACCTTC; CDR3aa: CASSLDRGSGYTF
abundance: once; d_gene: .; v_gene: TRBV29-1; j_gene: TRBJ2-7; CDR3nt: TGCAGCGTTGCCCGGTCAACCTACGAGCAGTACTTC; CDR3aa: CSVARSTYEQYF
abundance: .; d_gene: .; v_gene: TRBV10-3; j_gene: TRBJ2-4; CDR3nt: TGTGCCATCAGTGAGTCGGCTAGGAGCGTAAACATTCAGTACTTC; CDR3aa: CAISESARSVNIQYF
abundance: once; d_gene: TRBD2; v_gene: TRBV4-1; j_gene: TRBJ2-5; CDR3nt: TGCGCCAGCAGCCAAAAGATAGGGGGGACTAGTAGCCAAGAGACCCAGTACTTC; CDR3aa: CASSQKIGGTSSQETQYF
abundance: .; d_gene: TRBD2; v_gene: TRBV5-6; j_gene: TRBJ2-5; CDR3nt: TGTGCCAGCAGCTTCGACGGGAGGCGGGGTGGAGAGACCCAGTACTTC; CDR3aa: CASSFDGRRGGETQYF
abundance: .; d_gene: .; v_gene: TRBV6-1; j_gene: TRBJ2-7; CDR3nt: TGTGCCAGCAGTGAATATAACCCTAGGGAGCAGTACTTC; CDR3aa: CASSEYNPREQYF
abundance: .; d_gene: .; v_gene: TRBV28; j_gene: TRBJ2-7; CDR3nt: TGTGCCAGCAGTCAGGGGACGGGGGCCTACGAGCAGTACTTC; CDR3aa: CASSQGTGAYEQYF
abundance: .; d_gene: .; v_gene: TRBV4-1; j_gene: TRBJ1-1; CDR3nt: TGCGCCAGCAGCCAAGGAGACGGGTTGACTGAAGCTTTCTTT; CDR3aa: CASSQGDGLTEAFF
abundance: .; d_gene: .; v_gene: TRBV5-8; j_gene: TRBJ2-7; CDR3nt: TGTGCCAGCAGGTCCGTCTACGAGCAGTACTTC; CDR3aa: CASRSVYEQYF
abundance: .; d_gene: TRBD1; v_gene: TRBV29-1; j_gene: TRBJ2-2; CDR3nt: TGCAGTCCTGCATGGGACAGGGGGCCCGGGGAGCTGTTTTTT; CDR3aa: CSPAWDRGPGELFF
abundance: .; d_gene: .; v_gene: TRBV6-5; j_gene: TRBJ1-6; CDR3nt: TGTGCCAGCAGTTACTATAATTCACCCCTCCACTTT; CDR3aa: CASSYYNSPLHF
abundance: .; d_gene: .; v_gene: TRBV7-9; j_gene: TRBJ2-1; CDR3nt: TGTGCCAGCAGCTTAGTTGGTGGGCCCGACAATGAGCAGTTCTTC; CDR3aa: CASSLVGGPDNEQFF
abundance: .; d_gene: .; v_gene: TRBV19; j_gene: TRBJ2-3; CDR3nt: TGTGCCTCCCGACCGGAGGACTATCCCGCAGATACGCAGTATTTT; CDR3aa: CASRPEDYPADTQYF
abundance: .; d_gene: .; v_gene: TRBV7-9; j_gene: TRBJ2-3; CDR3nt: TGTGCCAGCAGCTTAGGGCGCTTAAGCACAGATACGCAGTATTTT; CDR3aa: CASSLGRLSTDTQYF
abundance: once; d_gene: TRBD1; v_gene: TRBV27; j_gene: TRBJ2-7; CDR3nt: TGTGCCAGCAGTTTCGGACAGGGCGGATCCTACGAGCAGTACTTC; CDR3aa: CASSFGQGGSYEQYF
abundance: once; d_gene: TRBD2; v_gene: TRBV10-2; j_gene: TRBJ2-7; CDR3nt: TGCGCCAGCGGCTTAAGCGGGGGGAGCTCCTACGAGCAGTACTTC; CDR3aa: CASGLSGGSSYEQYF
abundance: .; d_gene: .; v_gene: TRBV11-2; j_gene: TRBJ2-1; CDR3nt: TGTGCCAGCAGCTCGACAAGCGGGCCTTACAATGAGCAGTTCTTC; CDR3aa: CASSSTSGPYNEQFF
abundance: .; d_gene: .; v_gene: TRBV29-1; j_gene: TRBJ1-1; CDR3nt: TGCAGCGCAGTGAGTGGCAGGGGGAACACTGAAGCTTTCTTT; CDR3aa: CSAVSGRGNTEAFF
abundance: .; d_gene: .; v_gene: TRBV6-5; j_gene: TRBJ1-1; CDR3nt: TGTGCCAGCACTAGGGGTGACACTGAAGCTTTCTTT; CDR3aa: CASTRGDTEAFF
abundance: .; d_gene: .; v_gene: TRBV7-2; j_gene: TRBJ2-3; CDR3nt: TGTGCCAGCAGCGTTGTCAGCGGCGGAGTAGGAGATACGCAGTATTTT; CDR3aa: CASSVVSGGVGDTQYF
abundance: once; d_gene: TRBD1; v_gene: TRBV7-3; j_gene: TRBJ2-3; CDR3nt: TGTGCCAGCAGCTCACAGGGGGCCACAGATACGCAGTATTTT; CDR3aa: CASSSQGATDTQYF
abundance: .; d_gene: .; v_gene: TRBV28; j_gene: TRBJ1-1; CDR3nt: TGTGCCAGCAGTTTAAGGGTGAACACTGAAGCTTTCTTT; CDR3aa: CASSLRVNTEAFF
abundance: .; d_gene: .; v_gene: TRBV28; j_gene: TRBJ2-7; CDR3nt: TGTGCCAGCAGTACGTTGACAGGAGCCTACGAGCAGTACTTC; CDR3aa: CASSTLTGAYEQYF
abundance: once; d_gene: .; v_gene: TRBV19; j_gene: TRBJ1-5; CDR3nt: TGTGCCAGTTTAGAGTGGCCGAAAGGGCCCAATCAGCCCCAGCATTTT; CDR3aa: CASLEWPKGPNQPQHF
abundance: .; d_gene: TRBD2; v_gene: TRBV4-1; j_gene: TRBJ2-7; CDR3nt: TGCGCCAGCAGCCCGAGGGTGGCGGGAGGTCCCTACGAGCAGTACTTC; CDR3aa: CASSPRVAGGPYEQYF
abundance: .; d_gene: .; v_gene: TRBV7-8; j_gene: TRBJ2-1; CDR3nt: TGTGCCAGCAGCTCAATAACCATTGCTGAGCAGTTCTTC; CDR3aa: CASSSITIAEQFF
abundance: .; d_gene: .; v_gene: TRBV4-1; j_gene: TRBJ2-7; CDR3nt: TGCGCCAGCAGCCACATAGGAGGGGGTCGGGACGAGCAGTACTTC; CDR3aa: CASSHIGGGRDEQYF
abundance: .; d_gene: TRBD1; v_gene: TRBV27; j_gene: TRBJ2-1; CDR3nt: TGTGCCAGCAGTTATTCCGGGACAGGGAACAATGAGCAGTTCTTC; CDR3aa: CASSYSGTGNNEQFF
abundance: .; d_gene: .; v_gene: TRBV27; j_gene: TRBJ2-1; CDR3nt: TGTGCCAGCAGCCCCCCTGGGACATTTGAGTTCTTC; CDR3aa: CASSPPGTFEFF
abundance: once; d_gene: .; v_gene: TRBV10-1; j_gene: TRBJ2-2; CDR3nt: TGCGCCAGCAGTGAGACAGGGAACACCGGGGAGCTGTTTTTT; CDR3aa: CASSETGNTGELFF
abundance: .; d_gene: .; v_gene: TRBV7-9; j_gene: TRBJ2-2; CDR3nt: TGTGCCAGCCGCTTAGCCCCCGGGGAGCTGTTTTTT; CDR3aa: CASRLAPGELFF
abundance: .; d_gene: .; v_gene: TRBV9; j_gene: TRBJ2-1; CDR3nt: TGTGCCAGCAGCGTAGCTAGGGCCGACTACAATGAGCAGTTCTTC; CDR3aa: CASSVARADYNEQFF
abundance: .; d_gene: .; v_gene: TRBV7-2; j_gene: TRBJ1-1; CDR3nt: TGTGCCAGCAGCTTTCATGAAGCTTTCTTT; CDR3aa: CASSFHEAFF
abundance: .; d_gene: TRBD2; v_gene: TRBV7-6; j_gene: TRBJ2-2; CDR3nt: TGTGCCAGCAGCTTAGATGAGCGGGAGTCCGAAACCGGGGAGCTGTTTTTT; CDR3aa: CASSLDERESETGELFF
abundance: .; d_gene: TRBD2; v_gene: TRBV4-1; j_gene: TRBJ2-1; CDR3nt: TGCGCCAGCAGCCAAGTTTCTGGCGGGAGGACCTTTAATGAGCAGTTCTTC; CDR3aa: CASSQVSGGRTFNEQFF
abundance: .; d_gene: TRBD2; v_gene: TRBV10-1; j_gene: TRBJ2-7; CDR3nt: TGCGCCAGCAGTGAGGAGACTAGCGTACCCGAGCAGTACTTC; CDR3aa: CASSEETSVPEQYF
abundance: .; d_gene: TRBD2; v_gene: TRBV4-1; j_gene: TRBJ2-1; CDR3nt: TGCGCCAGCAGCCCGTCGGGACTAGCTTTCGCTGAGCAGTTCTTC; CDR3aa: CASSPSGLAFAEQFF
abundance: .; d_gene: .; v_gene: TRBV15; j_gene: TRBJ1-6; CDR3nt: TGTGCCACCCGTGATAAGGGCTCACCCCTCCACTTT; CDR3aa: CATRDKGSPLHF
abundance: .; d_gene: .; v_gene: TRBV9; j_gene: TRBJ2-7; CDR3nt: TGTGCCAGCAGCGTAGATCTGGGCTACGAGCAGTACTTC; CDR3aa: CASSVDLGYEQYF
abundance: .; d_gene: .; v_gene: TRBV6-1; j_gene: TRBJ1-1; CDR3nt: TGTGCCAGCAGTGACAGGATTATAGCTTTCTTT; CDR3aa: CASSDRIIAFF
abundance: .; d_gene: .; v_gene: TRBV19; j_gene: TRBJ1-5; CDR3nt: TGTGCCAGTAGTATGGACCAGGGTTCAGGTCAGCCCCAGCATTTT; CDR3aa: CASSMDQGSGQPQHF
abundance: .; d_gene: TRBD1; v_gene: TRBV11-2; j_gene: TRBJ1-1; CDR3nt: TGTGCCAGCAGCTTAAAGGGGGCGAATGAAGCTTTCTTT; CDR3aa: CASSLKGANEAFF
abundance: .; d_gene: .; v_gene: TRBV11-2; j_gene: TRBJ1-1; CDR3nt: TGTGCCAGCAGCTCACTATTGGGGACGCACACTGAAGCTTTCTTT; CDR3aa: CASSSLLGTHTEAFF
abundance: .; d_gene: TRBD1; v_gene: TRBV27; j_gene: TRBJ1-1; CDR3nt: TGTGCCAGCAGTCCGGGACAGGGGAACACTGAAGCTTTCTTT; CDR3aa: CASSPGQGNTEAFF
abundance: .; d_gene: .; v_gene: TRBV10-2; j_gene: TRBJ2-1; CDR3nt: TGCGCCAGCGTAGCCCTCGGGGGCAACAATGAGCAGTTCTTC; CDR3aa: CASVALGGNNEQFF
abundance: .; d_gene: .; v_gene: TRBV27; j_gene: TRBJ1-5; CDR3nt: TGTGCCAGCGGGGGGGCGAGGGGCAATCAGCCCCAGCATTTT; CDR3aa: CASGGARGNQPQHF
abundance: .; d_gene: TRBD2; v_gene: TRBV9; j_gene: TRBJ2-1; CDR3nt: TGTGCCAGCAGCGGACGGACTAGCGGGAGGGCCGGTAATGAGCAGTTCTTC; CDR3aa: CASSGRTSGRAGNEQFF